These T cell receptor beta chains were read from a single sample in a study of blood T cells in healthy people across ages. TCRdb processed the 5' RACE reads anew with MiXCR; each CDR3 protein has one entry. The sample lists under 2,000,000 distinct CDR3 sequences; about 50% were seen once. The sequencing input was blood. These receptors came from a woman aged 40 to 50 in good health. The CDR3 runs from the conserved cysteine through the conserved F or W. The D gene is left open where the match is weak. Clone size is stated in some rows and not others, as once, few, many or a class when expanded.

size | J | D | V | DNA | CDR3
. | TRBJ1-1 | . | TRBV7-2 | TGTGCCAGCAGCTTAGTAGGGTCAGGCGAAGCTTTCTTT | CASSLVGSGEAFF
. | TRBJ1-5 | . | TRBV2 | TGTGCCAGCCGCCGCGGGGCCAATCAGCCCCAGCATTTT | CASRRGANQPQHF
. | TRBJ2-7 | TRBD1 | TRBV4-3 | TGCGCCAGCAGCCACCAACAGGGGGAGAGCTACGAGCAGTACTTC | CASSHQQGESYEQYF
few | TRBJ2-5 | . | TRBV29-1 | TGCAGCCCCGGGACCAAGGAGACCCAGTACTTC | CSPGTKETQYF
. | TRBJ1-2 | . | TRBV28 | TGTGCCAGCAGATATGACCTAAATAACTATGGCTACACCTTC | CASRYDLNNYGYTF
few | TRBJ2-3 | . | TRBV9 | TGTGCCAGCAGCTTGACGGGGGCTAGCAGCACAGATACGCAGTATTTT | CASSLTGASSTDTQYF
. | TRBJ2-3 | . | TRBV6-7 | TGTGCCAGCAGTTACTCGAGAGGGTGGGGGACAGATACGCAGTATTTT | CASSYSRGWGTDTQYF
. | TRBJ2-7 | . | TRBV29-1 | TGCAGCGACCCGGATTCCTACGAGCAGTACTTC | CSDPDSYEQYF
. | TRBJ2-1 | . | TRBV5-1 | TGCGCCAGCAGGGGACATCGAGAGAACAATGAGCAGTTCTTC | CASRGHRENNEQFF
. | TRBJ2-5 | TRBD2 | TRBV5-1 | TGCGCCAGCAGCTTGGCTACCGCCGGGACTAGCGTCCAAGAGACCCAGTACTTC | CASSLATAGTSVQETQYF
. | TRBJ1-2 | . | TRBV6-6 | TGTGCCGCTCGGGGGGGTTCCTATGGCTACACCTTC | CAARGGSYGYTF
. | TRBJ1-2 | TRBD1 | TRBV6-5 | TGTGCCAGCAGACTGCAGGGGGCGTGCGGCTACACCTTC | CASRLQGACGYTF
. | TRBJ1-1 | TRBD1 | TRBV13 | TGTGCCAGCAGCCACCAGACAGGGTCGACTGAAGCTTTCTTT | CASSHQTGSTEAFF
. | TRBJ2-4 | TRBD1 | TRBV4-3 | TGCGCCAGCAGCCAAGATTGGGGACAGGGGCTCGAAGACATTCAGTACTTC | CASSQDWGQGLEDIQYF
once | TRBJ2-3 | . | TRBV12-3/TRBV12-4 | TGTGCCAGCACAATAAAAGTGGCTAGCACAGATACGCAGTATTTT | CASTIKVASTDTQYF
. | TRBJ1-4 | . | TRBV28 | TGTGCCAGCAGTTTACTGGGGTTAAGGGAAAAACTGTTTTTT | CASSLLGLREKLFF